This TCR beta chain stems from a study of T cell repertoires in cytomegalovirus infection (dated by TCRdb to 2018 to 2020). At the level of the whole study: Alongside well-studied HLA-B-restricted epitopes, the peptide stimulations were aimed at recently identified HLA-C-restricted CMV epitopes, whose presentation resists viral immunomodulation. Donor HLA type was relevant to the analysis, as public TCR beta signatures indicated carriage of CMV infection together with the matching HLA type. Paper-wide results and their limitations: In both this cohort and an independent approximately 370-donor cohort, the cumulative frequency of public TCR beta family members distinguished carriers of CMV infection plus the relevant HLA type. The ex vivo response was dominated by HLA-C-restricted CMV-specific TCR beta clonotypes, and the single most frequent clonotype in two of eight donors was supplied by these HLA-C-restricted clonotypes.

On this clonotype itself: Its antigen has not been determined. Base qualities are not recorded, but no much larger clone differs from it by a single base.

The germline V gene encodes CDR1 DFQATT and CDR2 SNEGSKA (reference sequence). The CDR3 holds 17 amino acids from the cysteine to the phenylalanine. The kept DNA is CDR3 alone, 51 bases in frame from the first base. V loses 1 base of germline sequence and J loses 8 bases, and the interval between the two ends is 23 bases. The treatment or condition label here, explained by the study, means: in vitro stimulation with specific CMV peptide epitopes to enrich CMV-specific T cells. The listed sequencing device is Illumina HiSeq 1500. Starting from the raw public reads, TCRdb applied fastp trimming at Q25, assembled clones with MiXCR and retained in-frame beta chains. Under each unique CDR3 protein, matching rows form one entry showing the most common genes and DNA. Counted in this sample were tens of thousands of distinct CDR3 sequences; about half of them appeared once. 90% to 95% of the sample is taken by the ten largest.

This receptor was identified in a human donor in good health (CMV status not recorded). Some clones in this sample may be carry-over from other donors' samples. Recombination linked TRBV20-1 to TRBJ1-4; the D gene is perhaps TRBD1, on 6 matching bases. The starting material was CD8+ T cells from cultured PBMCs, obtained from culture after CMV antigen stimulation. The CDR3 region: CSARATGTPPNREKLFF. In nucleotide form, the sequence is TGCAGTGCTAGAGCCACCGGGACACCCCCCAACCGGGAAAAACTGTTTTTT.